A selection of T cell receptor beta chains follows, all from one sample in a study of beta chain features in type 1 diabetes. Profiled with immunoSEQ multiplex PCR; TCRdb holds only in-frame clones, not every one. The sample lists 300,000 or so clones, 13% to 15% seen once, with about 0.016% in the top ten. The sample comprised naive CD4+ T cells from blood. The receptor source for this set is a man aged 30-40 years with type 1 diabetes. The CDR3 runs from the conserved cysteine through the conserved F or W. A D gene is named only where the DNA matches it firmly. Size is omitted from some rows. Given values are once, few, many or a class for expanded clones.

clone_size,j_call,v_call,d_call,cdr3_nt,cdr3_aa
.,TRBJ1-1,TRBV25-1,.,TGTGCCAGCAGCGTTGGAGGAGAAGCTTTCTTT,CASSVGGEAFF
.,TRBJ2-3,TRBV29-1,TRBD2,TGCAGCGTTGAAGGGGCGGGAGGTAGGACAGATACGCAGTATTTT,CSVEGAGGRTDTQYF
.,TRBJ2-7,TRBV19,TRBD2,TGTGCCAGTAGTACCGGACTAGCCAGTACCTACGAGCAGTACTTC,CASSTGLASTYEQYF
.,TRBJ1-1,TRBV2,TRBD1,TGTGCCAGCAGTGGACAGGGCGGGCTGGGAACTGAAGCTTTCTTT,CASSGQGGLGTEAFF
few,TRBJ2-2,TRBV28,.,TGTGCCAGCAGCCGAGACGGTGGGCAGCTGTTTTTT,CASSRDGGQLFF
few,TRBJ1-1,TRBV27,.,TGTGCCAGCAGTCTCAAAACTAACACTGAAGCTTTCTTT,CASSLKTNTEAFF
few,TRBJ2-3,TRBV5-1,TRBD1,TGCGCCAGCAGCTCTGGACAGGGGTCATTCACAGATACGCAGTATTTT,CASSSGQGSFTDTQYF
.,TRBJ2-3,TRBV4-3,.,TGCGCCAGCAGCCAGGGAGCGGTCCAAACAGATACGCAGTATTTT,CASSQGAVQTDTQYF
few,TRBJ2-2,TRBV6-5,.,TGTGCCAGCAGTACGCACAGGGCCGGGGAGCTGTTTTTT,CASSTHRAGELFF
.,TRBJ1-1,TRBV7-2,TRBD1,TGTGCCAGCAGCGCACAGGGGGCGGGCGGCACTGAAGCTTTCTTT,CASSAQGAGGTEAFF
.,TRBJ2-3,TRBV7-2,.,TGTGCCAGCAGCTTAGCTGGCGGAGGAATAGATACGCAGTATTTT,CASSLAGGGIDTQYF
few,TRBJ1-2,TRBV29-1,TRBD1,TGCAGCGTCGACAGGGGGCGAGGCTATGGCTACACCTTC,CSVDRGRGYGYTF
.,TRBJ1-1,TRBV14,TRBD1,TGTGCCAGCAGCCGGGACAGGAACACTGAAGCTTTCTTT,CASSRDRNTEAFF
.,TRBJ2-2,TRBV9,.,TGTGCCAGCAGCGTAGAGTTGGTCGGCACCGGGGAGCTGTTTTTT,CASSVELVGTGELFF
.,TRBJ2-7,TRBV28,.,TGTGCCAGCACCCTAGGAGGGTCCAGCTACGAGCAGTACTTC,CASTLGGSSYEQYF
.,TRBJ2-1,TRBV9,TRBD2,TGTGCCAGCAGCCCATTAGCGGGAGGTGAGCAGTTCTTC,CASSPLAGGEQFF
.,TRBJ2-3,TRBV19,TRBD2,TGTGCCAGTAGTGTTCGGACTAGCGAGACAGATACGCAGTATTTT,CASSVRTSETDTQYF
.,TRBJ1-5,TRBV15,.,TGTGCCACCAGGAGAGGAGGGGGTGATCAGCCCCAGCATTTT,CATRRGGGDQPQHF
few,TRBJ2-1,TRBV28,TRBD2,TGTGCCAGCAGGACTAGCGGGCCCGAGCAGTTCTTC,CASRTSGPEQFF
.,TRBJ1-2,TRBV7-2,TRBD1,TGTGCCAGCAGCGTATACGGGACAGGGAATAATGGCTACACCTTC,CASSVYGTGNNGYTF
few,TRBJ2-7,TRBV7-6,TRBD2,TGTGCCAGCAGCTTCGGACTAGCTTCCTACGAGCAGTACTTC,CASSFGLASYEQYF
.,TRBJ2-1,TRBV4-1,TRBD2,TGCGCCAGCAGCCGAAGGACTAGCGAGAGCTCCTACAATGAGCAGTTCTTC,CASSRRTSESSYNEQFF
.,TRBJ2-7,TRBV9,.,TGTGCCAGCAGCGTAGAGCCCGACAGAGACTACGAGCAGTACTTC,CASSVEPDRDYEQYF
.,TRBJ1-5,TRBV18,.,TGTGCCAGCTCACCCACTGGCAATCAGCCCCAGCATTTT,CASSPTGNQPQHF
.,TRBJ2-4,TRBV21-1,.,TGTGCCAGCTCGATAGTTCTGGCCAAAAACATTCAGTACTTC,CASSIVLAKNIQYF
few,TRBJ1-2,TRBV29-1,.,TGCAGCGCCGAGAGGGAGGGGGATGGCTACACCTTC,CSAEREGDGYTF
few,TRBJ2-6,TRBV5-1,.,TGCGCCAGCAGCTTGGAAGGACAGACCCGCTCTGGGGCCAACGTCCTGACTTTC,CASSLEGQTRSGANVLTF
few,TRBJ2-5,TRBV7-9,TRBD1,TGTGCCAGCAGCTTTGGGACAGTACAAGAGACCCAGTACTTC,CASSFGTVQETQYF
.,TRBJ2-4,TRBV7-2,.,TGTGCCAGCAGCTTAAATGTTGCGGAAAACATTCAGTACTTC,CASSLNVAENIQYF
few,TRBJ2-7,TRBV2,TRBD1,TGTGCCTCAACAGGGGAGTCCTACGAGCAGTACTTC,CASTGESYEQYF
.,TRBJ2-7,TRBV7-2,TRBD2,TGTGCCAGCAGCCCACCGGGACTAGTGGGTACCGAGCAGTACTTC,CASSPPGLVGTEQYF
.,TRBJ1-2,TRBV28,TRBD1,TGTGCCAGCAGACCAGCAGGGGGCTATGGCTACACCTTC,CASRPAGGYGYTF
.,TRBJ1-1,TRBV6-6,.,TGTGCCAGCAGCCCCAAGAACACTGAAGCTTTCTTT,CASSPKNTEAFF
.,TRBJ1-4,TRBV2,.,TGTGCCAGCAGTGAAGAGGGGAATGAAAAACTGTTTTTT,CASSEEGNEKLFF
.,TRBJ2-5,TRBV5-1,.,TGCGCCAGCAGCCTTCTCACTAGACAAGAGACCCAGTACTTC,CASSLLTRQETQYF
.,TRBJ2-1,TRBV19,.,TGTGCCAGTAGTAACACTGGGAGCTCCTACAATGAGCAGTTCTTC,CASSNTGSSYNEQFF
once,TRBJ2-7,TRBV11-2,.,TGTGCCAGCAGCTTAGATTCTACCGTCATCTCCTACGAGCAGTACTTC,CASSLDSTVISYEQYF
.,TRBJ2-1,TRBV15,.,TGTGCCACCAGCAGGGAACTAGCTTACAATGAGCAGTTCTTC,CATSRELAYNEQFF
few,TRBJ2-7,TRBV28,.,TGTGCCAGCAGCCTCCTCTTCGAGCAGTACTTC,CASSLLFEQYF
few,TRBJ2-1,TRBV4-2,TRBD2,TGTGCCAGCAGCCAAGATCGGGCGGGAGGGTACAATGAGCAGTTCTTC,CASSQDRAGGYNEQFF